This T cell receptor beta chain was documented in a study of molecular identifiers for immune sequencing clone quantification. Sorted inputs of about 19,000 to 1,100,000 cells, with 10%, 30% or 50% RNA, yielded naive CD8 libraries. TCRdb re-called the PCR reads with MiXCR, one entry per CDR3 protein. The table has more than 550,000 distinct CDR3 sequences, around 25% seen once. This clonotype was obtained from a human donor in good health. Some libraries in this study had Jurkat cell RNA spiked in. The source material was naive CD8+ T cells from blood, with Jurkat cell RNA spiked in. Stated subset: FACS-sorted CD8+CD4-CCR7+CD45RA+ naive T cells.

CDR3 amino acids: CASSGVFGARYEQYF. The CDR3 coding sequence is TGTGCCAGCAGCGGAGTGTTCGGGGCCAGATACGAGCAGTACTTC. The V and J genes are TRBV6-4 and TRBJ2-7, with D perhaps given as TRBD1 or TRBD2 (5 bases each). The germline gives CDR1 MRHNA, CDR2 SNTAGT. The V and J ends lost 6 bases and 4 bases respectively, with 19 bases between them. This CDR3 has 15 amino acids.